Listed here are 18 T cell receptor beta chains from one sample, sequenced in a study of blood T cells in healthy people across ages. Alongside a J-beta primer mix, a sample-barcoded 5' primer served in a second PCR lasting about 7 to 11 cycles. TCRdb called the 5' RACE reads again in MiXCR, with one record for every CDR3 protein. The sample contains some 860,000 distinct CDR3 sequences, about 56% of which appear only once. The sequenced sample was blood. These receptors were collected from a man aged 35-49 years in good health.

V is TRBV20-1 and J is TRBJ1-1, with D possibly matching TRBD1 (5 bases). The CDR3 spans 15 residues. V was trimmed by 5 bases and J by 6 bases, leaving 22 bases between them. The V gene's germline CDR1 is DFQATT and CDR2 SNEGSKA (reference sequence). The CDR3 sequence is CSASRIGAERAEAFF. CDR3 DNA sequence: TGCAGTGCTTCGCGCATCGGGGCCGAGCGGGCTGAAGCTTTCTTT.

The chain recombines TRBV7-2 with TRBJ2-3, with 9 bases identical to TRBD2. V was pared by 8 bases and J by 4 bases, with 13 bases of the junction left unmatched. Germline CDR1 is SGHTA and CDR2 is FQGNSA. The CDR3 is 16 residues long. This chain's CDR3 is CASRPGGRVHPDTQYF. CDR3 coding DNA: TGTGCCAGCCGCCCTGGCGGGAGGGTCCACCCAGATACGCAGTATTTT. Using reference TRBV7-2 and TRBJ2-3 for the parts outside the CDR3, the full variable domain is GAGVSQSPSNKVTEKGKDVELRCDPISGHTALYWYRQSLGQGLEFLIYFQGNSAPDKSGLPSDRFSAERTGGSVSTLTIQRTQQEDSAVYLCASRPGGRVHPDTQYFGPGTRLTVL.

This clonotype was found a few times. The gene calls are TRBV3-1 and TRBJ2-1; 15 nucleotides line up with TRBD2. Looked up from germline, CDR1 is LGHDT and CDR2 is YNNKEL (reference sequence). The length of the CDR3 is 18 residues. V was clipped by 5 bases and J by 0 bases; unmatched bases: 5. CDR3 nucleotides: TGTGCCAGCAGCTCCGGGACTAGCGGGGGGAGCTCCTACAATGAGCAGTTCTTC. Its translation: CASSSGTSGGSSYNEQFF.

The chain has TRBV7-2 and TRBJ1-1, with TRBD1 identical over 8 bases. The CDR3 has 14 amino acids. Trimming cost V 2 bases and J 8 bases; bases outside gene matches: 7. Germline V gives CDR1 SGHTA, CDR2 FQGNSA. CDR3 sequence reads: CASSLREQGAEAFF. Here the CDR3 DNA reads TGTGCCAGCAGCTTAAGGGAGCAGGGGGCGGAAGCTTTCTTT.

The J gene is TRBJ1-4, the V gene TRBV9; 7 bases agree with TRBD1. V was clipped by 1 base and J by 8 bases; unmatched bases: 11. Germline V CDR1 and CDR2: SGDLS, YYNGEE. CDR3 length: 16 amino acids. The CDR3 coding sequence is TGTGCCAGCAGCGTACGCCCGGACCGGGACAGCGAAAAACTGTTTTTT. The encoded protein is CASSVRPDRDSEKLFF.

The gene calls are TRBV4-2 and TRBJ2-1; 10 bases fit TRBD2. V trimming: 4 bases; J trimming: 2 bases; junction bases outside the gene matches: 20. The CDR3 extends over 21 amino acids. CDR1 and CDR2 (germline): LGHNA, YNFKEQ. The CDR3 DNA is TGTGCCAGCAGCCCCCGGACGCATCTAGCGGGAGAGCCATCGACCTACAATGAGCAGTTCTTC. It codes for CASSPRTHLAGEPSTYNEQFF.

This clonotype was seen a handful of times. This chain joins TRBV6-2 or TRBV6-3 and TRBJ2-3, with a tentative D call TRBD2 (5 bases). V gave up 7 bases and J gave up 0 bases, with 11 bases separating them. The CDR3 has 14 amino acids. CDR1 is MNHEY, CDR2 SVGEGT, per germline. The CDR3 sequence: CASNLLGSTDTQYF. The CDR3 region has the DNA TGTGCCAGCAACCTACTAGGCAGCACAGATACGCAGTATTTT.

This clonotype was seen only a few times. A much more abundant neighbour one base away suggests this may be a read error. V usage is TRBV7-9 and J usage is TRBJ1-6; D gene uncertain. Trimming removed 1 base from V and 8 bases from J, with 3 bases in between. Germline V gene sequence: CDR1 SEHNR, CDR2 FQNEAQ (reference sequence). This CDR3 has 12 amino acids. CDR3 sequence: CASSLEDSPLHF. CDR3 nucleotides: TGTGCCAGCAGCTTAGAGGATTCACCCCTCCACTTT.

The rearrangement links TRBV5-1 to TRBJ2-3; perhaps TRBD1 as D (6 bases). With 3 bases removed from V and 0 bases from J, the gap between germline ends came to 11 bases. This CDR3 spans 15 amino acids. Germline-derived CDR1 and CDR2 are SGHRS and YFSETQ. The CDR3: CASSSGTTSTDTQYF. As DNA, the CDR3 is TGCGCCAGCAGCTCCGGGACAACTAGCACAGATACGCAGTATTTT.

This clonotype was picked up many times. A much larger clone differs from this one at a single base, so this may be a read error. The chain uses TRBV27 and TRBJ2-3; D tentatively reads TRBD1 or TRBD2 (5 bases each). Trimming took 5 bases from V and 6 from J, leaving 15 bases between them. This CDR3 is 14 amino acids long. CDR1 is MNHEY and CDR2 is SMNVEV in the germline V gene (reference sequence). The CDR3 DNA follows: TGTGCCAGCAGTGTAGGGACGTCATGGGATACGCAGTATTTT. Its protein is CASSVGTSWDTQYF.

This sequence joins TRBV2 and TRBJ1-4; 10 bases align to TRBD1. The V gene's germline CDR1 is SNHLY and CDR2 FYNNEI. Trimming at V came to 5 bases and at J to 7 bases, leaving 4 bases not matched to a gene. CDR3 length equals 14 residues. This CDR3 reads CASSRDRGTEKLFF. For the CDR3, the DNA is TGTGCCAGCAGTCGGGACAGGGGTACTGAAAAACTGTTTTTT.

In its sample, this clonotype was seen a few times. This rearrangement joins TRBV20-1 to TRBJ2-5; the D gene could be TRBD1 or TRBD2 (5 bases each). This CDR3 has 12 amino acids. V shed 6 bases and J shed 2 bases, with 10 bases lying between them. From germline, CDR1 is DFQATT and CDR2 SNEGSKA (reference sequence). The CDR3 nucleotides are TGCAGTGCGCTGGGGGAACAAGAGACCCAGTACTTC. Translation gives CSALGEQETQYF.

This clonotype was counted a few times. The chain joins TRBV3-1 to TRBJ2-5; D possibly corresponds to TRBD1 (6 bases). V lost 1 base and J lost 5, with 14 bases in between. Germline V CDR1 and CDR2: LGHDT, YNNKEL (reference sequence). CDR3 length: 15 residues. The CDR3 sequence is CASSQGAGQTETQYF. The CDR3 coding sequence is TGTGCCAGCAGCCAAGGGGCTGGACAGACGGAGACCCAGTACTTC.

The chain recombines TRBV5-5 with TRBJ2-5, with 10 bases matching TRBD1. The J call may be wrong; the DNA end is better matched by TRBJ2-7. In germline, CDR1 is SGHKS, CDR2 YYEKEE (reference sequence). The CDR3 covers 16 residues. CDR3 in DNA: TGTGCCAGCAGCTTGGACGGGACAGGGGTTTTGAACGAGCAGTACTTC. This sequence encodes CASSLDGTGVLNEQYF.

The chain is built from TRBV6-2 or TRBV6-3 and TRBJ1-2; weak D call: TRBD1 (5 bases). The CDR3 is 14 residues long. The germline V and J ends were trimmed by 5 bases and 5 bases, with 15 bases remaining between them. CDR1 is MNHEY, CDR2 SVGEGT, per germline. In nucleotides, the CDR3 is TGTGCCAGCAGTGTTAACCGGGGACGGTATGGCTACACCTTC. This translates into CASSVNRGRYGYTF.

The rearrangement joins TRBV6-5 to TRBJ1-2; possibly TRBD1 for D (5 bases). Trimming left V 8 bases short and J 7 bases short, with 17 bases between. This CDR3 contains 13 residues. CDR1 and CDR2 (germline): MNHEY, SVGAGI. The CDR3 coding sequence is TGTGCCAGCCGGGACGGAGCCTTGGGTGGCTACACCTTC. Protein product: CASRDGALGGYTF.

At least ten counts were recorded for this clonotype. The CDR3 nucleotides read TGTGCCAGCAGCTTACCAGGACTAGGGGGCGAGCAGTACTTC. Translated: CASSLPGLGGEQYF. The chain recombines TRBV7-2 with TRBJ2-7; maybe TRBD2 (7 bases). From germline, CDR1 is SGHTA and CDR2 FQGNSA. V was clipped by 2 bases and J by 6 bases, with 14 bases between them. CDR3 length: 14 residues. Complete variable domain (other parts from reference TRBV7-2 and TRBJ2-7): GAGVSQSPSNKVTEKGKDVELRCDPISGHTALYWYRQSLGQGLEFLIYFQGNSAPDKSGLPSDRFSAERTGGSVSTLTIQRTQQEDSAVYLCASSLPGLGGEQYFGPGTRLTVT.

This clonotype was counted only a few times. V is TRBV7-2 and J is TRBJ2-3, with 11 bases fitting TRBD2. From germline, CDR1 is SGHTA and CDR2 FQGNSA. The CDR3 length is 20 residues. Unmatched junction bases numbered 14, after V lost 2 bases and J lost 1 base. As DNA, the CDR3 is TGTGCCAGCAGCTTATACCCCACCTTTAGCGGGAGGGCTGGCACAGATACGCAGTATTTT. Translating it yields CASSLYPTFSGRAGTDTQYF. The full variable domain, its missing parts supplied by reference TRBV7-2 and TRBJ2-3, is GAGVSQSPSNKVTEKGKDVELRCDPISGHTALYWYRQSLGQGLEFLIYFQGNSAPDKSGLPSDRFSAERTGGSVSTLTIQRTQQEDSAVYLCASSLYPTFSGRAGTDTQYFGPGTRLTVL.